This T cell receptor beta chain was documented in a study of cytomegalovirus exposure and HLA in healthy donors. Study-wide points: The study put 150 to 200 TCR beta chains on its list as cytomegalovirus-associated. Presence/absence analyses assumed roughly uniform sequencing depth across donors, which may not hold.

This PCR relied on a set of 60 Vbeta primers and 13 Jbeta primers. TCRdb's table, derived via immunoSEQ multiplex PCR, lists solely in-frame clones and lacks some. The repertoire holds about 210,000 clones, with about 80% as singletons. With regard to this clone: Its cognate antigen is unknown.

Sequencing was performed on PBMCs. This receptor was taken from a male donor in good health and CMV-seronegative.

This CDR3 reads CASSRGGAYEQYF. The CDR3 DNA is TGTGCCAGCAGTCGCGGGGGGGCCTACGAGCAGTACTTC. The J gene is TRBJ2-7, the V gene TRBV28; TRBD2 matches 9 bases. The CDR3 totals 13 residues. Germline values: CDR1 MDHEN, CDR2 SYDVKM. Trimming removed 5 bases from V and 2 bases from J; junction bases left unmatched: 1.